The present TCR beta chain was sequenced within a study of breast tumors, draining lymph nodes, adjacent tissues. Study results and caveats: Tumor TCR diversity was below lymph nodes but above nontumor tissue. Luminal-like breast cancer showed significantly higher tumor–nontumor repertoire similarity than basal-like. That most tumor T cells come from lymph nodes remained unproven.

This clonotype was seen just once. What it binds is not known. The CDR3 is 16 residues long. With 2 bases removed from V and 3 bases from J, the gap between germline ends came to 16 bases. Looked up from germline, CDR1 is KGHSH and CDR2 is LQKENI. TCRdb reanalysed the multiplex PCR reads using MiXCR and keeps one entry per CDR3 protein. Of about 8,300 distinct CDR3 sequences detected, under 50% appear once; the ten largest clones hold 12% to 15%. Material for sequencing was tumor-adjacent breast tissue. This clonotype was obtained from a female donor with breast cancer. Some clones in this sample may be carry-over from other donors' samples. This chain joins TRBV18 and TRBJ1-1; D unclear. CDR3 DNA: TGTGCCAGCTCACCAAAAAAGAGCAAACATGACACTGAAGCTTTCTTT. Residues: CASSPKKSKHDTEAFF.